This T cell receptor (beta chain) was captured in a study of blood T cell repertoires in COVID-19. The CDR3 runs 18 residues. The germline V gene has CDR1 ENHRY and CDR2 SYGVKD. Trimming at V came to 6 bases and at J to 0 bases, leaving 8 bases not matched to a gene. Methods used by the authors: Amplification with reference gene primers provided the estimates of nucleated cell counts. The assay was immunoSEQ multiplex PCR, and TCRdb's table has in-frame clones only and misses some. V, J and clone size are taken as reported in that table, and D and trimming were inferred from the DNA itself. Among roughly 81,000 clones listed, over 75% were seen once.

The sequencing input was peripheral blood. The origin of this receptor is a man in his 70s with active or convalescent COVID-19. The chain uses TRBV10-3 and TRBJ2-3; 14 bases line up with TRBD2. This CDR3 is CAISGLAGGRASTDTQYF. CDR3 DNA sequence: TGTGCCATCAGCGGACTAGCGGGGGGACGGGCGAGCACAGATACGCAGTATTTT.